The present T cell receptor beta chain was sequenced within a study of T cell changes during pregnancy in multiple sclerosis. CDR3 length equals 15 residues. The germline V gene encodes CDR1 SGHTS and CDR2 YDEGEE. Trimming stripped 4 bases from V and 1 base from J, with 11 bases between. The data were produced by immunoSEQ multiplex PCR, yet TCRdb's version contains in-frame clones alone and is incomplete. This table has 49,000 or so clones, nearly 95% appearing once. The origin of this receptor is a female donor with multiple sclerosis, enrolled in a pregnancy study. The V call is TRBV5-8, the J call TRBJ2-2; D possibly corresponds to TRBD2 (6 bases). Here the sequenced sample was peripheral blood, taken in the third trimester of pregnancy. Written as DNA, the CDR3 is TGTGCCAGCAGCCGGATCGGGAGGAACACCGGGGAGCTGTTTTTT. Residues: CASSRIGRNTGELFF.